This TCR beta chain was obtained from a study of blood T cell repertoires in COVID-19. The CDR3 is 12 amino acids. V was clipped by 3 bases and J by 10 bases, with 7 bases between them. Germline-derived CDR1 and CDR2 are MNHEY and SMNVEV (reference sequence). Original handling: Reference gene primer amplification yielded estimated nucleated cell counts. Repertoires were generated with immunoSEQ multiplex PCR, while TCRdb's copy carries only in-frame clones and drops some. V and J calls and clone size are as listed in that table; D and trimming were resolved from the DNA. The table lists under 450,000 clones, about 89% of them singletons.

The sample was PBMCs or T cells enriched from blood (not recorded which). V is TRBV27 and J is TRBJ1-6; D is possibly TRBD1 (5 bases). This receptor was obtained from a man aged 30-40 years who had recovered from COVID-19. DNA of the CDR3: TGTGCCAGCAGTTTGGGGCGATCACCCCTCCACTTT. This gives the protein CASSLGRSPLHF.